This T cell receptor beta chain was documented in a study of cytomegalovirus exposure and HLA in healthy donors (dated by TCRdb to the late 2010s). Regarding the study in general: In an earlier analysis of approximately 640 of the donors, approximately 260 Gb of sequence data and 90 million to 120 million unique TCR beta sequences from 150 million to 200 million T cells were reported. The number of typed donors differed by locus: about 620-640 for A, B, C, DRB1 and DQB1; 500 to 550 for DQA1; some 590 for DPA1; and around 450 for DPB1. Alongside the repertoire data, information on donor age, sex, ethnicity and CMV serostatus was compiled. Both class I and class II loci were covered by HLA typing, at four-digit resolution. The study profiled the T cell repertoires of more than 500 subjects by immunosequencing and related them to cytomegalovirus serostatus. On average, around 200,000 unique TCR beta nucleotide sequences were sequenced per donor among about 400 genotyped donors of the cohort, with 15% to 20% of those sequences being non-productive. The study aimed to test whether signatures of past pathogen exposure could be identified by cataloging public T cell receptors. An earlier analysis of fewer than 700 of the donors applied high-throughput TCR beta sequencing to assess whether each TCR beta V gene segment acted as functional or pseudogenic. The genetic ancestry cluster associated with self-reported Caucasian donors included 81% of the roughly 390 genotyped donors. In a later genetic analysis, genome-wide SNP genotypes for about 60% of the 666 donors were used, and that subset was treated as a discovery cohort. In addition to the first cohort of several hundred subjects, a separate validation cohort of approximately 130 different subjects was used. The study combined high-throughput TCR immunosequencing, statistical association of individual TCRs with disease status, and machine learning to predict cytomegalovirus infection status. About 5 DR-DQ haplotypes were handled as single units for association and clustering, since linkage in the cohort was strong. Every repertoire in the discovery cohort had been generated on one and the same sequencing platform. The later analysis used no new phenotypic data to find candidate immune exposures, relying instead on TCR beta sequences and their occurrence across donors. To study patterns of TCR occurrence, a later analysis re-analyzed previously published TCR beta repertoires from hundreds of donors and added high-resolution HLA genotyping. An early release covering more than 500 HLA-typed donors comprised approximately 300 gigabases of sequencing data and tens of millions of unique TCR sequences. The paper's findings and limits, for the study overall: A later genetic analysis reported fewer N-insertions in productive TCRs among donors in an Asian-associated ancestry cluster than the roughly 670-donor mean. In an earlier analysis of some 550 of the donors, most TCR beta V segments were observed in productive rearrangements about 90% or about 30% of the time, broadly matching IMGT annotations. According to the authors, the approach could potentially be generalized to other disease states and immunological phenotypes. The classifier was reported to diagnose cytomegalovirus status with high specificity and sensitivity in both the original and validation cohorts. Only TCR beta chains were sequenced in this cohort, and the absence of alpha or paired-chain data limited detectable features. A later analysis found that TCR association rates varied across HLA loci, with DRB1 alleles showing the most associated TCRs and HLA-C alleles the fewest. A later analysis found that most CMV-associated TCR beta chains appeared HLA-restricted, with HLA associations seemingly driven largely by CMV exposure. A further reported finding was that TCR beta sequences accurately predicted the HLA-A and HLA-B alleles for most subjects in the first cohort. The 87-base-pair reads could not distinguish some IMGT-functional V segments, including TRBV6-2 and TRBV6-3, so those segments were excluded. Assigning TCR associations to individual alleles was difficult when HLA alleles, especially DR and DQ, strongly co-occurred. Presence/absence analyses assumed roughly uniform sequencing depth across donors, an assumption that may not hold. In a later genetic analysis, a missense DCLRE1C variant was associated with V-gene and J-gene trimming of TCR beta chains, and the association was replicated in an independent cohort. At a false discovery rate of 0.05, a later analysis linked 16,951 TCR beta sequences to specific HLA alleles. Correlated functional status among segregating V segments might reflect linkage disequilibrium, but an unknown experimental factor could not be ruled out. The only immune exposure information available for the cohort was CMV serostatus. Because HLA typing was missing for some donors at each locus, association tests included only the typed subset. Several of the top co-occurrence clusters appeared to be linked to parvovirus B19, influenza, CMV and Epstein-Barr virus, according to a later analysis. The study listed 150 to 200 TCR beta chains as associated with cytomegalovirus. Some 16 rarely observed V segments, including chromosome 9 orphons, were excluded from the earlier analysis of about 500 of the donors because counts were too low. Three of the identified cytomegalovirus-associated TCR beta chains were confirmed in vitro to be specific for cytomegalovirus antigens. A cluster of highly shared sequence variants was judged likely to represent a technical artifact of the sequencing pipeline. A later analysis found that HLA-associated TCR beta chains were more clonally expanded and had lower generation probabilities than equally common non-associated chains. While some public TCRs were present in many individuals, most TCR sequences turned up only very rarely across donors.

To note about this clone: Its antigen is currently not known. No base-level quality is on record; no much larger clone is a single base apart.

The cohort was made up of approximately 670 healthy bone marrow donors. At the time of sampling, every cohort member was nominally healthy, though immune exposures that went unrecorded were likely present. The donor tested CMV seropositive, placing the donor among the 289 seropositive members of the cohort. A peripheral blood sample was provided by each donor, and peripheral blood mononuclear cells were used for TCR beta sequencing. The Qiagen DNeasy Blood Extraction Kit was used to extract genomic DNA from the blood cell samples. The method was the immunoSEQ multiplex PCR assay. For the multiplex PCR, a mixture combining 60 forward primers for TCR Vbeta segments and 13 reverse primers for TCR Jbeta segments was used. The CDR3 region of rearranged TCR beta genes was amplified from genomic DNA with a multiplex PCR assay. On the Illumina HiSeq System, the amplified TCR beta libraries were sequenced as 87-base-pair reads. For the original study's pipeline: A later analysis tallied roughly 76 million unique TCR beta chains across the 700 or so repertoires, and about 12 million of those chains were shared by two or more donors. A nearest-neighbor algorithm error-corrected the raw reads and collapsed the reads into unique sequences, merging closely related sequences to remove PCR and sequencing errors. Alignment of CDR3 sequences to IMGT reference sequences was used to assign V, D and J gene segments. Each retained sequence needed at least a six-nucleotide match to both a V gene segment and a J gene segment. A rearrangement counted as productive if the CDR3 had no stop codons and remained in frame with V and J, and every other rearrangement counted as non-productive. Following IMGT convention, CDR3 was defined as the stretch from the second conserved V-encoded cysteine to the conserved J-encoded phenylalanine. The earlier analysis of some 600 of the donors excluded sequences that lacked an unambiguous match to a single V gene segment. In an earlier analysis of several hundred of the donors, V segments were called functional above 56.7% productive rearrangements and were called segregating when the between-donor standard deviation exceeded 5%. A statistical classification framework was built for diagnosing cytomegalovirus status from the catalog of TCR beta chain sequences. V and J gene assignment, in a later analysis, came from comparing TCR nucleotide sequences with IMGT/GENE-DB human TR gene sequences. The TCRdist pipeline was used in a later analysis to assign CDR3 sequences and most-parsimonious VDJ recombination scenarios. In a later analysis, each TCR beta chain was defined by its CDR3 amino acid sequence together with its V-gene family, and reads without a unique V-gene family were excluded. As a way to deal with suspected cross-contamination and a sequencing artifact, a later analysis dropped approximately 570 nucleotide sequences that were highly shared and had low generation probability. For each public chain, a later analysis derived a clonal expansion index from normalized ranks of inferred template counts within each repertoire. In a later analysis, generation probabilities were computed with a VDJ recombination model fitted to out-of-frame rearrangements, and the resulting probabilities were checked against IGoR. Hypergeometric tests were used in a later analysis to score TCR-TCR, TCR-HLA and TCR-CMV co-occurrence, with a repertoire-size bias correction applied to the TCR pairs. A later analysis estimated false discovery rates by permuting HLA or CMV assignments 20 times. A later analysis grouped co-occurring TCRs with DBSCAN, adding TCRdist sequence similarity when clustering within HLA-allele-positive subsets. Repertoires with fewer than 30,000 or more than 120,000 public chains were left out of co-occurrence clustering, as were about five repertoires with anomalous nucleotide sharing. This is the immuneACCESS table as TCRdb keeps it, with only in-frame sequences that have V and J called. A part of the clones is gone; compared with another copy, unresolved V genes explain less than half, and the rest is unexplained. V, J and clone size are taken as reported in that table, and D and trimming were inferred from the DNA itself. This sample gives roughly 98,000 clones in total; around 72% of them show up just once. The ten largest account for about 10% of the sample.

The germline V gene specifies MDHEN as CDR1 and SYDVKM as CDR2. The CDR3 holds 19 amino acids from the cysteine to the phenylalanine. Left in the record is the CDR3 DNA by itself, 57 bases read in frame from the first base. Relative to germline, V is missing 6 bases and J is missing 0 bases, with 16 bases of the junction outside any gene match. Sequencing used PBMCs. The chain was built from TRBV28 and TRBJ1-5, and 8 junctional nucleotides match TRBD1. The receptor's source is a young man in good health and CMV-seropositive. The CDR3 is CASSNLYGTGLYSNQPQHF. Read as DNA, the sequence is TGTGCCAGCAGCAACTTATATGGGACAGGACTGTATAGCAATCAGCCCCAGCATTTT. Where the CDR3 stops, the reference TRBV28 and TRBJ1-5 genes take over; the full variable domain is DVKVTQSSRYLVKRTGEKVFLECVQDMDHENMFWYRQDPGLGLRLIYFSYDVKMKEKGDIPEGYSVSREKKERFSLILESASTNQTSMYLCASSNLYGTGLYSNQPQHFGDGTRLSIL.